The sample holds many counts of the clone carrying this TCR beta chain. Its antigen is undetermined. The sample comes from a study of T cells in Graves' hyperthyroidism and ophthalmopathy. Turning to the study itself: Sampling of peripheral blood happened at initial diagnosis, prior to any treatment. Overall study results and limits: A median about 6.5 months before onset, the model predicted ophthalmopathy.

V was clipped by 0 bases and J by 1 base, with 9 bases between them. This CDR3 region has 15 residues. The germline V gene encodes CDR1 SGHAT and CDR2 FQNNGV. What was amplified from RNA transcripts were TCR beta CDR3 regions. The primer set for the first-round RT-PCR of the TCR CDR3 was HTBI. TCRdb re-derived calls from the multiplex PCR reads in MiXCR, one entry per CDR3 protein. Among a few hundred thousand distinct CDR3 sequences listed, about 20% were seen once. For ophthalmopathy patients, the Clinical Activity Score was at least 3 and the NOSPECS grade at least 4; duration was under 3 months. The chain is built from TRBV11-2 and TRBJ1-1; unclear D gene. This clonotype originated in a young man with Graves' ophthalmopathy. The specimen was blood. The CDR3 reads CASSLEVVGNTEAFF. CDR3 DNA: TGTGCCAGCAGCTTAGAGGTGGTCGGGAACACTGAAGCTTTCTTT.